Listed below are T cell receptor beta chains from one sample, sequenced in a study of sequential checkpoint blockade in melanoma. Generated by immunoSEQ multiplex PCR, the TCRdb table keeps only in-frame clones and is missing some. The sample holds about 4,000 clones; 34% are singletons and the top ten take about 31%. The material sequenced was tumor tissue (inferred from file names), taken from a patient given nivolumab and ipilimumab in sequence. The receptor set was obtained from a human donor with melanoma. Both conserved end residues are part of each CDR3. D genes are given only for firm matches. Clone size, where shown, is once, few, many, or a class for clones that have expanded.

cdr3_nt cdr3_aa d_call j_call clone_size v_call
TGTGCCAGCAGTCATAGTAACGCGGGAGATACGGCAGATACGCAGTATTTT CASSHSNAGDTADTQYF TRBD2 TRBJ2-3 once TRBV6-8
TGTGCCAGCAGCCCGTTGGGGCAGTCCTCCTACGAGCAGTACTTC CASSPLGQSSYEQYF . TRBJ2-7 . TRBV14
TGTGCCAGCAGGGGACAGGGAGGAACCTACGAGCAGTACTTC CASRGQGGTYEQYF TRBD1 TRBJ2-7 few TRBV7-7
TGTGCCAGTAGTATGGGGGACTTCGTCCGAGGGCTGTTTTTT CASSMGDFVRGLFF . TRBJ2-2 . TRBV19
TGCGCCAGCAGCTTGGAAGGGAATCGGGACATTCAGTACTTC CASSLEGNRDIQYF . TRBJ2-4 few TRBV5-1
TGTGCCAGCAGCTTAATTCGGCTAGCGGGGGGGACTAGCACAGATACGCAGTATTTT CASSLIRLAGGTSTDTQYF TRBD2 TRBJ2-3 medium-sized TRBV11-3
TGTGCCAGCAGCCTGTATTCGACAGGCATCCACGAGCAGTACTTC CASSLYSTGIHEQYF . TRBJ2-7 . TRBV11-3
TGTGCCAGCAGTTATCGCGGCCCCTTTTACAATGAGCAGTTCTTC CASSYRGPFYNEQFF . TRBJ2-1 medium-sized TRBV6-8
TGCGCCAGCAGCACTAGCGGGCCCTCCTACGAGCAGTACTTC CASSTSGPSYEQYF TRBD2 TRBJ2-7 . TRBV5-1
TGTGCCAGCAGCCCCGGGACAGGCTCCTACGAGCAGTACTTC CASSPGTGSYEQYF TRBD1 TRBJ2-7 medium-sized TRBV11-3
TGTGCCAGTGGTAGCGGGACAACGAACACCGGGGAGCTGTTTTTT CASGSGTTNTGELFF TRBD2 TRBJ2-2 once TRBV19
TGTGCCAGCAGTGAAGGGGGGACAGGGAAAGCGTCCGAGCAGTACTTC CASSEGGTGKASEQYF TRBD1 TRBJ2-7 . TRBV6-7
TGTGCCAGCAGTCCGGTGGGAGCCGGGGAGCTGTTTTTT CASSPVGAGELFF . TRBJ2-2 . TRBV7-2
TGTGCCAGCACCAGGACGGGACAAAAGGACCCTGGCTACACCTTC CASTRTGQKDPGYTF . TRBJ1-2 . TRBV28
TGTGCCAGCAGCCGACAGGGTTTCGATGAGCAGTTCTTC CASSRQGFDEQFF TRBD1 TRBJ2-1 . TRBV7-8
TGTGCCAGCAGTTACTCGAGTTTGACTAGCGGGAGAAACATTCAGTACTTC CASSYSSLTSGRNIQYF TRBD2 TRBJ2-4 . TRBV6-8
TGTGCCAGTAGTATAGGGGAACTAGCGGGGTCCAATGAGCAGTTCTTC CASSIGELAGSNEQFF TRBD2 TRBJ2-1 few TRBV19
TGCGCCAGCAGCCTAGGACAGGGTGGCAATGAGCAGTTCTTC CASSLGQGGNEQFF TRBD1 TRBJ2-1 . TRBV5-1
TGCGCCAGCAAAGTACAAACAGGATCCCCTGAAGCTTTCTTT CASKVQTGSPEAFF . TRBJ1-1 . TRBV5-1
TGCAGCGTTGTCGGGGGGCCTCCGGGCTACACCTTC CSVVGGPPGYTF . TRBJ1-2 few TRBV29-1
TGTGCCAGTAGTATAGGTATAGTCAACACCGGGGAGCTGTTTTTT CASSIGIVNTGELFF . TRBJ2-2 medium-sized TRBV19
TGTGCCAGCAGCCCCGGAGAAGGGTGGGTGCAAAAAGCTTTCTTT CASSPGEGWVQKAFF . TRBJ1-1 few TRBV11-3